Shown below are 14 T cell receptor beta chains from a single sample sequenced in a study of shared clonotypes between healthy human individuals. Produced via immunoSEQ multiplex PCR; TCRdb's table is partial and in-frame only. The data hold about 1.5 million clones, with 96% observed a single time. The source material was naive CD4+ T cells sorted from blood. Subset here: CD45RA+ positively selected. Receptors originate from a man younger than 45 in good health.

V usage is TRBV7-2 and J usage is TRBJ1-1; the match to TRBD1 covers 8 bases. Germline CDR1 is SGHTA and CDR2 is FQGNSA. The CDR3 contains 15 residues. With 5 bases clipped from V and 5 bases from J, the junction kept 10 bases outside the gene matches. The CDR3: CASSPRTGWGTEAFF. The CDR3 nucleotides are TGTGCCAGCAGCCCCAGGACAGGGTGGGGGACTGAAGCTTTCTTT.

The V call is TRBV7-7, the J call TRBJ2-2, with D uncertain. V was trimmed by 0 bases and J by 1 base, leaving 12 bases between them. Germline V CDR1 and CDR2: SSHAT, FNYEAQ (reference sequence). CDR3 length equals 17 residues. The CDR3 loop reads CASSLALNEWNTGELFF. DNA for the CDR3: TGTGCCAGCAGCTTAGCGCTCAATGAATGGAACACCGGGGAGCTGTTTTTT.

This clone has only one observation. This chain links TRBV6-6 with TRBJ1-5; 7 bases are a match to TRBD1. CDR1 is MNHNY, CDR2 SVGAGI, per germline (reference sequence). Germline trimming cut 4 bases from V and 6 bases from J; bases unmatched to any gene: 9. CDR3 length: 15 amino acids. The CDR3 spells CASSSSGGMGQPQHF. The DNA of the CDR3 is TGTGCCAGCAGTTCGTCAGGGGGAATGGGTCAGCCCCAGCATTTT.

The chain couples TRBV7-2 to TRBJ2-6; D call uncertain. Deletions cut 10 bases from V and 1 base from J, with 5 bases between. The CDR3 has 12 residues. The germline V gene encodes CDR1 SGHTA and CDR2 FQGNSA. The CDR3 coding sequence is TGTGCCACGCGTTCTGGGGCCAACGTCCTGACTTTC. It codes for CATRSGANVLTF.

The chain is built from TRBV4-3 and TRBJ1-2, with D possibly matching TRBD1 (5 bases). Germline V gene sequence: CDR1 LGHNA, CDR2 YSLEER. Trimming stripped 1 base from V and 3 bases from J, with 12 bases between. The CDR3 sequence is 15 residues long. CDR3 DNA sequence: TGCGCCAGCAGCCAAGTTCCCCAGGGAGACTATGGCTACACCTTC. Its translation is CASSQVPQGDYGYTF.

The V gene is TRBV6-5, the J gene TRBJ1-4; D might be TRBD1 (5 bases). Germline loops: CDR1 MNHEY, CDR2 SVGAGI. This CDR3 spans 15 amino acids. Between the trimmed V and J ends, which lost 5 bases and 5 bases, there was a span of 15 bases. CDR3 protein: CASSRGLGRNEKLFF. For the CDR3, the DNA is TGTGCCAGCAGTAGGGGACTAGGGAGGAATGAAAAACTGTTTTTT.

This clone was counted a few times. The chain has TRBV7-9 and TRBJ1-5; TRBD1 matches at 9 bases. V lost 1 base, J lost 5 bases, and 6 bases stayed unmatched. The germline V gene encodes CDR1 SEHNR and CDR2 FQNEAQ (reference sequence). The CDR3 is 16 residues long. The CDR3 bases are TGTGCCAGCAGCTTAGGGACAGGGGACTACGATCAGCCCCAGCATTTT. Translating gives CASSLGTGDYDQPQHF.

The chain carries TRBV10-3 and TRBJ2-7; 7 nucleotides agree with TRBD2. The CDR3 is 13 amino acids. Germline V gene data show CDR1 as ENHRY and CDR2 as SYGVKD. Trimming cost V 11 bases and J 2 bases; bases outside gene matches: 9. In DNA form, the CDR3 reads TGTGCCTCCCATGGGGGGGTGGCCTACGAGCAGTACTTC. It is translated as CASHGGVAYEQYF.

V usage is TRBV28 and J usage is TRBJ1-2; 7 positions agree with TRBD1. This CDR3 is 14 amino acids long. Germline trimming cut 6 bases from V and 5 bases from J; bases unmatched to any gene: 9. CDR1 and CDR2 (germline): MDHEN, SYDVKM. CDR3 region: CASRPTGVRYGYTF. In nucleotides, the CDR3 is TGTGCCAGCAGACCTACAGGGGTTAGGTATGGCTACACCTTC.

The rearrangement joins TRBV12-5 to TRBJ1-1; D uncertain. With 1 base removed from V and 4 bases from J, the gap between germline ends came to 7 bases. Per germline, CDR1 LGHNT and CDR2 FRNRAP. The CDR3 is made up of 13 amino acids. The CDR3 spells CASGLDTGTEAFF. DNA for the CDR3: TGTGCTAGTGGTTTGGACACGGGCACTGAAGCTTTCTTT.

The rearrangement uses TRBV29-1 and TRBJ2-1; D may be TRBD2 (5 bases). Germline values: CDR1 SQVTM, CDR2 ANQGSEA. Trimming removed 6 bases from V and 3 bases from J, with 18 bases in between. The CDR3 length is 15 residues. CDR3 loop: CSVGTRSGIYNEQFF. CDR3 coding DNA: TGCAGCGTGGGCACTAGATCGGGAATCTACAATGAGCAGTTCTTC.

Worth noting for this clone: The sample has other DNA sequences that encode this CDR3 too. The chain uses TRBV7-9 and TRBJ2-1; 10 positions match TRBD1. Germline assignment: CDR1 SEHNR and CDR2 FQNEAQ (reference sequence). V gave up 5 bases and J gave up 2 bases; unmatched junction bases: 3. The CDR3 is made up of 15 amino acids. The CDR3 DNA sequence: TGTGCCAGCAGCCCTGGGACAGGGGCCTACAATGAGCAGTTCTTC. Its translation is CASSPGTGAYNEQFF. Looking up the rest from reference TRBV7-9 and TRBJ2-1 gives the full variable domain: DTGVSQNPRHKITKRGQNVTFRCDPISEHNRLYWYRQTLGQGPEFLTYFQNEAQLEKSRLLSDRFSAERPKGSFSTLEIQRTEQGDSAMYLCASSPGTGAYNEQFFGPGTRLTVL.

This chain links TRBV19 with TRBJ2-1, with 7 bases fitting TRBD2. The CDR3 extends over 14 amino acids. Germline CDR1 reads LNHDA; CDR2 reads SQIVND (reference sequence). The J segment lost 3 bases and the V segment lost 7 bases, leaving 6 bases of the junction unmatched. The CDR3, as DNA: TGTGCCAGTACAAGCGGGACCCTCTACAATGAGCAGTTCTTC. Amino acids: CASTSGTLYNEQFF.

CDR3 protein: CASSLRSGRAQETQYF. CDR3 coding DNA: TGTGCCAGCAGCTTGAGGAGCGGGAGGGCCCAAGAGACCCAGTACTTC. V gene TRBV5-4 combines with J gene TRBJ2-5, with 10 bases fitting TRBD2. The CDR3 consists of 16 residues. Germline CDR1 SGHNT, CDR2 YYREEE (reference sequence). J lost 1 base, V lost 1 base, and 4 bases had no gene match.